The 8 T cell receptor beta chains below come from one sample, sequenced in a study of CD8+CD57+ T cells in acquired aplastic anemia. TCR beta VDJ combinations and CDR3 sequences were profiled from genomic DNA. TCRdb reprocessed the reads with MiXCR, giving one entry per CDR3 protein. This table has 200,000 to 250,000 distinct CDR3 sequences, over 55% appearing once. By flow cytometry, patients selected for sequencing had shown an expansion of CD8+CD57+ cells. The specimen sequenced was sorted CD4+, CD8+, or CD8+CD57+ T cells (not recorded which) from PBMCs. These receptors were collected from a human donor with aplastic anemia.

This clonotype was detected many times. V and J are TRBV6-6 and TRBJ1-2; D call uncertain. The CDR3 runs to 15 residues. V was clipped by 7 bases and J by 5 bases, with 20 bases between them. Germline lookup yields CDR1 MNHNY and CDR2 SVGAGI (reference sequence). The CDR3 loop is CASTDRGINSYGYTF. Here the CDR3 DNA reads TGTGCCAGCACCGATCGAGGAATAAATTCATATGGCTACACCTTC.

The chain has TRBV7-9 and TRBJ2-3, with TRBD2 matching over 12 bases. The germline V gene has CDR1 SEHNR and CDR2 FQNEAQ (reference sequence). J lost 4 bases, V lost 1 base, and 6 bases had no gene match. The CDR3 loop spans 17 amino acids. CDR3 in amino acids: CASSLGSSGRVADTQYF. In nucleotides, the CDR3 is TGTGCCAGCAGCTTAGGGTCTAGCGGGAGGGTAGCAGATACGCAGTATTTT. Complete variable domain (other parts from reference TRBV7-9 and TRBJ2-3): DTGVSQNPRHKITKRGQNVTFRCDPISEHNRLYWYRQTLGQGPEFLTYFQNEAQLEKSRLLSDRFSAERPKGSFSTLEIQRTEQGDSAMYLCASSLGSSGRVADTQYFGPGTRLTVL.

The sample holds a few counts of this clonotype. The chain combines TRBV25-1 with TRBJ2-1; TRBD2 matches at 10 bases. Germline V gene sequence: CDR1 MGHDK, CDR2 SYGVNS. This CDR3 contains 14 residues. CDR3 bases: TGTGCTACAGCGTGGACTAGCGGATTTAATGAGCAGTTCTTC. It specifies CATAWTSGFNEQFF.

The J gene is TRBJ2-7, the V gene TRBV12-3 or TRBV12-4, with 10 bases aligning to TRBD2. The CDR3 has 14 residues. With V trimmed by 7 bases and J by 7 bases, 10 bases remained unmatched. The CDR3 sequence: CASKDHGLAVEQYF. CDR3 nucleotides: TGTGCCAGCAAGGACCATGGACTAGCGGTGGAGCAGTACTTC.

V gene TRBV20-1 combines with J gene TRBJ1-2; D ambiguous. Germline V gene data show CDR1 as DFQATT and CDR2 as SNEGSKA (reference sequence). CDR3 length: 13 amino acids. V lost 3 bases to trimming and J lost 4 bases, with 12 bases between them. CDR3 sequence reads: CSASNSVSYGYTF. The CDR3 bases are TGCAGTGCTAGTAATTCGGTATCCTATGGCTACACCTTC.

The genes are TRBV7-9 and TRBJ2-2; 13 bases are a match to TRBD2. This CDR3 has 17 amino acids. With V trimmed by 5 bases and J by 6 bases, 9 bases remained unmatched. Germline V gene data show CDR1 as SEHNR and CDR2 as FQNEAQ (reference sequence). As DNA, the CDR3 is TGTGCCAGCAGCAGCCCAGGACTAGCGGGAGAGGCCGGGGAGCTGTTTTTT. Translated, it gives CASSSPGLAGEAGELFF.

Concerning this clonotype: The conserved phenylalanine or tryptophan normally closing the CDR3 is absent here, so this likely arose from a read error. This chain uses TRBV15 with TRBJ2-1; D is uncertain. Trimming pared 0 bases from V and 8 bases from J, leaving 14 bases between. The CDR3 is 15 amino acids. Germline assignment: CDR1 LNHNV and CDR2 YYDKDF (reference sequence). CDR3 protein: CATSREGLPVDEQFV. CDR3 in DNA: TGTGCCACCAGCAGAGAAGGGTTGCCGGTCGATGAGCAGTTCGTC.

The chain is built from TRBV24-1 and TRBJ2-2; D possibly uses TRBD1 or TRBD2 (5 bases each). The ends were cut back, 8 bases at V and 4 bases at J, with 7 bases in the middle. Germline CDR1 is KGHDR and CDR2 is SFDVKD. The CDR3 is made up of 12 amino acids. CDR3 sequence: CATKGTTGELFF. CDR3 DNA: TGTGCCACCAAGGGGACCACCGGGGAGCTGTTTTTT.